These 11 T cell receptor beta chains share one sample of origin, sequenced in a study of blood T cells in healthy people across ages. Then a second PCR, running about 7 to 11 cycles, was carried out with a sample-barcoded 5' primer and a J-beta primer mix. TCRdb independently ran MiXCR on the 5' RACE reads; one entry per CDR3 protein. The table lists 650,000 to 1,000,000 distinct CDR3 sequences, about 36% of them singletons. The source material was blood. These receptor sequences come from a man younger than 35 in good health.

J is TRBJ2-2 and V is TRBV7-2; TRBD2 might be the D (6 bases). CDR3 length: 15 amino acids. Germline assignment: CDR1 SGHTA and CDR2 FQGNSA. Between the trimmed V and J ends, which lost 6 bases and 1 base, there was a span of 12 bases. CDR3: CASRKGEVNTGELFF. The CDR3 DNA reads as TGTGCCAGCAGAAAAGGGGAGGTGAACACCGGGGAGCTGTTTTTT.

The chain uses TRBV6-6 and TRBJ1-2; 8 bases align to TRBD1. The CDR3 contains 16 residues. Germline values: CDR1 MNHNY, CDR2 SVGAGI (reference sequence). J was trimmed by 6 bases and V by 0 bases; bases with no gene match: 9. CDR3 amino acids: CASSYSISGQGDGYTF. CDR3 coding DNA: TGTGCCAGCAGTTACTCGATTAGCGGACAGGGAGATGGCTACACCTTC.

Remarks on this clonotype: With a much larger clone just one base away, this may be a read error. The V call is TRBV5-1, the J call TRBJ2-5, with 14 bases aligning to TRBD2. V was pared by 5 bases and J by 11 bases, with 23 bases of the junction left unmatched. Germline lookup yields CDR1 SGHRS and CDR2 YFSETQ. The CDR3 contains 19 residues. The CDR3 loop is CASREFPRTSGGSLNEQYF. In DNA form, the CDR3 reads TGCGCCAGCAGGGAGTTTCCCCGGACTAGCGGGGGGTCTTTGAATGAGCAGTACTTC.

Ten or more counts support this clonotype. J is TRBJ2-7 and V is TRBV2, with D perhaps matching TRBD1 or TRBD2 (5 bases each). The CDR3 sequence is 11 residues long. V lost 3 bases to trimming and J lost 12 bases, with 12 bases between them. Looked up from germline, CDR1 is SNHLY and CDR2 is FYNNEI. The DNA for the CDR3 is TGTGCCAGCAGTGAGGGACGCACCGTGTACTTC. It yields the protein CASSEGRTVYF.

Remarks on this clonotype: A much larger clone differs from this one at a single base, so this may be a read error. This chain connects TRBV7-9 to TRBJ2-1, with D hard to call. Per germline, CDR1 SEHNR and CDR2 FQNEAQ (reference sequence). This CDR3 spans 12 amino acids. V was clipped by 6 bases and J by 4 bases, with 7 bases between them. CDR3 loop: CASRRDYNEQFF. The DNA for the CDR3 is TGTGCCAGCAGGCGTGATTACAATGAGCAGTTCTTC.

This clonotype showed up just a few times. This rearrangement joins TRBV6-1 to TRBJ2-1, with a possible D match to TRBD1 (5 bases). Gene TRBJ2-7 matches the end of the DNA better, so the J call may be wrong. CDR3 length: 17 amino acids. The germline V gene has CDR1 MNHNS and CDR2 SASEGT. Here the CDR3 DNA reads TGTGCCAGCAGTCCCTTTTTACGTCAGGGCCCCTACAATGAGCAGTACTTC. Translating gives CASSPFLRQGPYNEQYF.

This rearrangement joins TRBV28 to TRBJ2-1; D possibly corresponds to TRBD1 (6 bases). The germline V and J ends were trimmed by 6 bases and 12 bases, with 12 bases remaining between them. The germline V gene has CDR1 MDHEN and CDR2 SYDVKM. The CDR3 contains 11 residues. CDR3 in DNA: TGTGCCAGCAGGACCGGGACACCGCAGTTCTTC. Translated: CASRTGTPQFF.

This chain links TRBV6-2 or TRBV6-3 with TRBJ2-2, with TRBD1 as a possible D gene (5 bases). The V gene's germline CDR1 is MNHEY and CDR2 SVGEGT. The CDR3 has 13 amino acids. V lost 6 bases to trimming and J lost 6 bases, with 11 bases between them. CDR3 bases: TGTGCCAGCAGCCAACAGGTCGCCGGGGAGCTGTTTTTT. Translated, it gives CASSQQVAGELFF.

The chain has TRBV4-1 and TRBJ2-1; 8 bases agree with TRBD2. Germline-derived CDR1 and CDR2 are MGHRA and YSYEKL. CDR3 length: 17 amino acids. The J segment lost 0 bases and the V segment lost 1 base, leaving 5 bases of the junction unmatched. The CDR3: CASSQVVAGGSYNEQFF. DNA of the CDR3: TGCGCCAGCAGCCAAGTGGTGGCGGGGGGCTCCTACAATGAGCAGTTCTTC.

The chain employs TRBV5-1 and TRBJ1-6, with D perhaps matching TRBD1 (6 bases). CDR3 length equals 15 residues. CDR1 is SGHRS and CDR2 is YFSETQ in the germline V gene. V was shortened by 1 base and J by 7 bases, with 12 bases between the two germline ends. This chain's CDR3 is CASSLLEGGNSPLHF. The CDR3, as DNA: TGCGCCAGCAGCTTGTTGGAGGGGGGAAATTCACCCCTCCACTTT.

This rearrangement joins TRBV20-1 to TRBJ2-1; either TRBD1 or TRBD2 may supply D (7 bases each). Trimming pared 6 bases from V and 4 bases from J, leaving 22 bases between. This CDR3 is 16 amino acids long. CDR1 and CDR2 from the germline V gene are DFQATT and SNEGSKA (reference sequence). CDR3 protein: CSAGGTVPVRYNEQFF. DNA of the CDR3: TGCAGTGCCGGGGGGACAGTGCCAGTTCGATACAATGAGCAGTTCTTC.